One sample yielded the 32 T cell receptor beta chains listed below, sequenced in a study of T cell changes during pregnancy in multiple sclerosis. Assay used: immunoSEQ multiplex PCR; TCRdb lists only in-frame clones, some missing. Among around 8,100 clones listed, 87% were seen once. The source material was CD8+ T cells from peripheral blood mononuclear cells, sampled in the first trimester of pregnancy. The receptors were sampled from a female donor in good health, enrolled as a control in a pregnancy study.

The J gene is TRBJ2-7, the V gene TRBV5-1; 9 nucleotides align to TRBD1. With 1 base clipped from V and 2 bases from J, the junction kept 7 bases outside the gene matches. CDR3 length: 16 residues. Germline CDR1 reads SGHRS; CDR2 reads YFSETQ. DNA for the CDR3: TGCGCCAGCAGCTTGAGTGGGACAGGGAGAACCTACGAGCAGTACTTC. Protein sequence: CASSLSGTGRTYEQYF. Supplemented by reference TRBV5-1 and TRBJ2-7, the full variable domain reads KAGVTQTPRYLIKTRGQQVTLSCSPISGHRSVSWYQQTPGQGLQFLFEYFSETQRNKGNFPGRFSGRQFSNSRSEMNVSTLELGDSALYLCASSLSGTGRTYEQYFGPGTRLTVT.

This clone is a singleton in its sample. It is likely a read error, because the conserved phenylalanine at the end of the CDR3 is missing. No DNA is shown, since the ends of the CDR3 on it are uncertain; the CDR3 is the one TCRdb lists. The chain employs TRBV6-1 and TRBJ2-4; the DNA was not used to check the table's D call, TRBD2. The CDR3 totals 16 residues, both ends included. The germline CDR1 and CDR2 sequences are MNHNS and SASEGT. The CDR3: CASSEGLSDVAGGWVL.

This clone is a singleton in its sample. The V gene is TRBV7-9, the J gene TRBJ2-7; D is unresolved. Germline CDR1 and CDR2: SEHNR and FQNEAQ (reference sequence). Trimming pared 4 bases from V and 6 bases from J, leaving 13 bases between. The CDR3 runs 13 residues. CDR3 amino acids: CASSSPTSGEQYF. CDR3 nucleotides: TGTGCCAGCAGCTCACCCACCTCGGGCGAGCAGTACTTC.

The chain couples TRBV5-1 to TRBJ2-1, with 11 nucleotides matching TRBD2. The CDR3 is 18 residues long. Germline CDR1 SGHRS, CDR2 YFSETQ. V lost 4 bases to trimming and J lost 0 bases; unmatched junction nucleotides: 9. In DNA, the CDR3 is TGCGCCAGCAGCCGGCGGTCTAGCGGGGGGAGCTCCTACAATGAGCAGTTCTTC. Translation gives CASSRRSSGGSSYNEQFF.

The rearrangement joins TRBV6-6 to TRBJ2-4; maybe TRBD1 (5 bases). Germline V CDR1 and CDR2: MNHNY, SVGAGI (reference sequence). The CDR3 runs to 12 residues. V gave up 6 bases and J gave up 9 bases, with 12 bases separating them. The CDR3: CASSIGHSIQYF. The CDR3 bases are TGTGCCAGCAGCATCGGACACTCCATTCAGTACTTC.

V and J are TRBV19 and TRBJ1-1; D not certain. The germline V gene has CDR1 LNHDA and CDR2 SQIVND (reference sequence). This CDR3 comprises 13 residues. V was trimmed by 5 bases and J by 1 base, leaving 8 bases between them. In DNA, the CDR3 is TGTGCCAGTAGTCTAACAGAGAACACTGAAGCTTTCTTT. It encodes CASSLTENTEAFF.

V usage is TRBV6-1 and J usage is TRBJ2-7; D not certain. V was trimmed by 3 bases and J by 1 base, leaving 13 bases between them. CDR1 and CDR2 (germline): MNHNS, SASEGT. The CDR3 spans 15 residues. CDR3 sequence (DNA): TGTGCCAGCAGTGAGACATGGGTTGGGTCCTACGAGCAGTACTTC. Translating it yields CASSETWVGSYEQYF.

Written as DNA, the CDR3 is TGTGCCAGCAGCTTAGCGAGGACTAGCCTGGGGGATGAGCAGTTCTTC. As protein: CASSLARTSLGDEQFF. V gene TRBV7-9 combines with J gene TRBJ2-1, with 8 positions matching TRBD2. CDR3 length equals 16 residues. The V gene's germline CDR1 is SEHNR and CDR2 FQNEAQ (reference sequence). J was trimmed by 8 bases and V by 0 bases; bases with no gene match: 9.

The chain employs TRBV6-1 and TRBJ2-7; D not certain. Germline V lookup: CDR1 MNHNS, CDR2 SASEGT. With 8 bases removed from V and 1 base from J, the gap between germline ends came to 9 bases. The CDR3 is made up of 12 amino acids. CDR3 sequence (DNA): TGTGCCAGCTCCGGCAGGTCCTACGAGCAGTACTTC. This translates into CASSGRSYEQYF.

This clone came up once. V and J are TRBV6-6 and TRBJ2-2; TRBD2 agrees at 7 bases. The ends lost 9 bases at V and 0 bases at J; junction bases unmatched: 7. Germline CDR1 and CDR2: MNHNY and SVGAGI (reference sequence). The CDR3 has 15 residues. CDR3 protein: CASDFSGTNTGELFF. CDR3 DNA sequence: TGTGCCAGTGACTTCAGCGGGACGAACACCGGGGAGCTGTTTTTT.

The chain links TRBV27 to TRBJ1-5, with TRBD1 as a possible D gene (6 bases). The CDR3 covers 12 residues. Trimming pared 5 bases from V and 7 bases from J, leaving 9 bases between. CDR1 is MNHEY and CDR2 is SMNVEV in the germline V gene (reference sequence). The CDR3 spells CASSPTGQPQHF. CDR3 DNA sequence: TGTGCCAGCAGTCCGACAGGACAGCCCCAGCATTTT.

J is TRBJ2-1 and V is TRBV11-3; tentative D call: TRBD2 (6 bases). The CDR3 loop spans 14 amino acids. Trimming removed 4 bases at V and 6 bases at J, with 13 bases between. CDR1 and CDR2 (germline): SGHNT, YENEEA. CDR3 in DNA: TGTGCCAGCAGCTCGGGACTTCTTCCCAATGAGCAGTTCTTC. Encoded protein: CASSSGLLPNEQFF.

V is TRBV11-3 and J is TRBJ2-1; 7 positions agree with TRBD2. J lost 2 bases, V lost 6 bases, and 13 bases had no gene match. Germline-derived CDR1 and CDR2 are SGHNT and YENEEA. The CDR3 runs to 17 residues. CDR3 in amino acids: CASSPRWSGAAYNEQFF. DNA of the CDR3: TGTGCCAGCAGTCCAAGGTGGAGCGGGGCTGCCTACAATGAGCAGTTCTTC.

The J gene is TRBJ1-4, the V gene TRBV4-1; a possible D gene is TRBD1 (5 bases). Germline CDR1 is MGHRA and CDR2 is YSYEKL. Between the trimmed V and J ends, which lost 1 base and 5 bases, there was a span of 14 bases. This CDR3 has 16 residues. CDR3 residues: CASSQGGGLLNEKLFF. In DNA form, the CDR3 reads TGCGCCAGCAGCCAAGGGGGGGGACTGCTAAATGAAAAACTGTTTTTT.

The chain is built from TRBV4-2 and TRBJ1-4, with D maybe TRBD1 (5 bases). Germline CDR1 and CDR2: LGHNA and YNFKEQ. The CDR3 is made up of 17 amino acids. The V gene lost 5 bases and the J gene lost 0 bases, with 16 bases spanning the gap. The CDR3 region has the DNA TGTGCCAGCAGCGAAAGCGCCGCGACAGCAACTAATGAAAAACTGTTTTTT. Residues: CASSESAATATNEKLFF.

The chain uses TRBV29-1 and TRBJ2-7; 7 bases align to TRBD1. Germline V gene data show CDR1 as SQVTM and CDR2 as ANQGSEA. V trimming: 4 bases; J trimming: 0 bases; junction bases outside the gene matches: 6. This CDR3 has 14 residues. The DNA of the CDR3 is TGCAGCGTTGCTGGGACAGTAAGCTCCTACGAGCAGTACTTC. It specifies CSVAGTVSSYEQYF.

This CDR3 reads CASSPTTGEGFNEQFF. The CDR3, as DNA: TGTGCCAGCAGTCCGACCACAGGGGAAGGATTCAATGAGCAGTTCTTC. V usage is TRBV9 and J usage is TRBJ2-1; 7 positions agree with TRBD1. The CDR3 contains 16 residues. V lost 5 bases and J lost 6; bases outside the gene matches: 14. The germline gives CDR1 SGDLS, CDR2 YYNGEE.

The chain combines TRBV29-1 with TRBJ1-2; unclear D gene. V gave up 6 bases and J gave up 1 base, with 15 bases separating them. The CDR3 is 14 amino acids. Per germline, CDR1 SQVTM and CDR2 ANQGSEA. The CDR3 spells CSVPLSRSNYGYTF. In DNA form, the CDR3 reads TGCAGCGTACCCCTGAGTAGAAGTAACTATGGCTACACCTTC.

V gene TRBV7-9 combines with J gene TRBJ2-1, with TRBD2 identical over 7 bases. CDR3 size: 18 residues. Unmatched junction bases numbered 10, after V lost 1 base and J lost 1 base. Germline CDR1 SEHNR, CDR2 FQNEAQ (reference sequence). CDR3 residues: CASSLEEWAGLSYNEQFF. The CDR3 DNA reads TGTGCCAGCAGCTTAGAAGAGTGGGCGGGACTATCCTACAATGAGCAGTTCTTC.

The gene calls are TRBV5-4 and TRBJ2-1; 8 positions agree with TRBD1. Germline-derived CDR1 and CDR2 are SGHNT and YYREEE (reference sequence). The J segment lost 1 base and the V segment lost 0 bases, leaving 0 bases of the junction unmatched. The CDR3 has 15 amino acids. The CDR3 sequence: CASSLGTGSYNEQFF. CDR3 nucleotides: TGTGCCAGCAGCTTGGGGACAGGGTCCTACAATGAGCAGTTCTTC.

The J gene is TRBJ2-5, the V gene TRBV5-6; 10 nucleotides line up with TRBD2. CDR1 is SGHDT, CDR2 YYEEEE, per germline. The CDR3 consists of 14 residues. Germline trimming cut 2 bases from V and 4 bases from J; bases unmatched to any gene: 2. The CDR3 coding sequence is TGTGCCAGCAGCTTAATAGCGGGGGGAGAGACCCAGTACTTC. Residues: CASSLIAGGETQYF.

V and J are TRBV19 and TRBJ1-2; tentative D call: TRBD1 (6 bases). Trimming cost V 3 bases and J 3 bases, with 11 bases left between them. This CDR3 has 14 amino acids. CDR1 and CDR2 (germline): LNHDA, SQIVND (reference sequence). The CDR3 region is CASSMDRGHYGYTF. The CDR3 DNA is TGTGCCAGTAGTATGGACAGAGGGCACTATGGCTACACCTTC.

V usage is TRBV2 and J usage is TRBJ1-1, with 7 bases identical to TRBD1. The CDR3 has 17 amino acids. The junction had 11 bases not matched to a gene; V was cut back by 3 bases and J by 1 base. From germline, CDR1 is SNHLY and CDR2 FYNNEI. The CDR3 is CASSDKGASGRNTEAFF. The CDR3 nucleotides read TGTGCCAGCAGTGATAAGGGGGCCAGTGGTCGGAACACTGAAGCTTTCTTT.

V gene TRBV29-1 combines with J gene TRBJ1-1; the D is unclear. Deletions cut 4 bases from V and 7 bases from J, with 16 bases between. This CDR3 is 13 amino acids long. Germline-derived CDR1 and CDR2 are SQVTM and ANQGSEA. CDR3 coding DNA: TGCAGCGTTGCTCTATTACATCCAGGTGAAGCTTTCTTT. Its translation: CSVALLHPGEAFF.

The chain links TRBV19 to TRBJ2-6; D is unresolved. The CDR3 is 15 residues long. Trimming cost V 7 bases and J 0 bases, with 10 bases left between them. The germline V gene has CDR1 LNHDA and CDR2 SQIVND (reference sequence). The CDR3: CASKSQYSGANVLTF. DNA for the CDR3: TGTGCCAGTAAGTCGCAGTACTCTGGGGCCAACGTCCTGACTTTC.

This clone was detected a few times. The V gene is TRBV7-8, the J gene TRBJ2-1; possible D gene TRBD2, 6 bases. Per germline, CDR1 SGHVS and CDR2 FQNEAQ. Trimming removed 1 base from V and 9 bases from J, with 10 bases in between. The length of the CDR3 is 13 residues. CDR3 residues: CASSLVSTSEQFF. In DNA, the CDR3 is TGTGCCAGCAGCTTAGTGTCGACTAGTGAGCAGTTCTTC.

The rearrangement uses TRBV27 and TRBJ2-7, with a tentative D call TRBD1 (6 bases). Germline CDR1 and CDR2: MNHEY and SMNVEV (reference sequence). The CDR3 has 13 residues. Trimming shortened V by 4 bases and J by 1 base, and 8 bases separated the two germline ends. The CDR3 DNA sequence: TGTGCCAGCAGTTGGCAGGGGTCCTACGAGCAGTACTTC. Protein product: CASSWQGSYEQYF.

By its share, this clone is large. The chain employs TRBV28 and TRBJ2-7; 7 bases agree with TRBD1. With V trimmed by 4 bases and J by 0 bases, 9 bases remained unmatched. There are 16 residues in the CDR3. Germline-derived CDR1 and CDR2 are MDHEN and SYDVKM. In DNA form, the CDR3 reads TGTGCCAGCAGTTCTAGGACAGGTACCATCTCCTACGAGCAGTACTTC. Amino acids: CASSSRTGTISYEQYF.

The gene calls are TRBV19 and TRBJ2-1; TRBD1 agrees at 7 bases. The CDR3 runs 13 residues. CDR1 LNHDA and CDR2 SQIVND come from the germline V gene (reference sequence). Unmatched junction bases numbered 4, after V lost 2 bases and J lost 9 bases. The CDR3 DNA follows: TGTGCCAGTAGTATACTCCCAGGGGGTGAGCAGTTCTTC. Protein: CASSILPGGEQFF.

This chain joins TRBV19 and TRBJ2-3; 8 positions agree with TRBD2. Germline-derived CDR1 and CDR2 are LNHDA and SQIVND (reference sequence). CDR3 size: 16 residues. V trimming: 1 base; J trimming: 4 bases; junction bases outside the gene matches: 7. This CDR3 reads CASSIGGGGTPDTQYF. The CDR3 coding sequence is TGTGCCAGTAGTATAGGGGGCGGGGGGACCCCAGATACGCAGTATTTT.

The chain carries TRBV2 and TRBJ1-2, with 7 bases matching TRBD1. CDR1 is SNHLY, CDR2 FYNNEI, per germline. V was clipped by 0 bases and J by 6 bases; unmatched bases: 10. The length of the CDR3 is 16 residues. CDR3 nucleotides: TGTGCCAGCAGTGAAGCGCGACAGGGCCGTGTGGATGGCTACACCTTC. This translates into CASSEARQGRVDGYTF.

CDR3 nucleotides: TGTGCCAGCTGTTCCCGGGCGCCGAGGGTTCAAGAGACCCAGTACTTC. It yields the protein CASCSRAPRVQETQYF. V usage is TRBV2 and J usage is TRBJ2-5, with D perhaps matching TRBD2 (5 bases). V was clipped by 8 bases and J by 2 bases, with 21 bases between them. CDR1 is SNHLY and CDR2 is FYNNEI in the germline V gene. This CDR3 is 16 amino acids long.